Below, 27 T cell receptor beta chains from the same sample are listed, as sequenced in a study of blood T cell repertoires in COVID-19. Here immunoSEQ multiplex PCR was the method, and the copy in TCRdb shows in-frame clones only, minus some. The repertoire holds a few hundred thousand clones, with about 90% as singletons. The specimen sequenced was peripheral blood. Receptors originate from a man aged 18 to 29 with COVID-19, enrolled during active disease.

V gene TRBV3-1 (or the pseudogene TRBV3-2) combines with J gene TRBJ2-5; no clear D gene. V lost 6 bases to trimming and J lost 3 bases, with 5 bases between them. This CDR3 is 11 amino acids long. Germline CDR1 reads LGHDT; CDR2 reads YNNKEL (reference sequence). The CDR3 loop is CASRLEETQYF. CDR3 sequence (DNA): TGTGCCAGCAGACTGGAAGAGACCCAGTACTTC.

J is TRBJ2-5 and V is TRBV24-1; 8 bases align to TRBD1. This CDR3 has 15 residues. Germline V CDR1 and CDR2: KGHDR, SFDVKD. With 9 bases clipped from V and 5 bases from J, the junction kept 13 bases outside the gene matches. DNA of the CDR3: TGTGCCACCTCAGATTCAGGGGGCAGCGGGGAGACCCAGTACTTC. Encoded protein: CATSDSGGSGETQYF.

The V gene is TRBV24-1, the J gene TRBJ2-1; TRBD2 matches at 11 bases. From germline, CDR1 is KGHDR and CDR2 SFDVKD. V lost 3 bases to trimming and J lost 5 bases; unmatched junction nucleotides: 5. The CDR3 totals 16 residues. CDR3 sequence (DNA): TGTGCCACCAGTGATCCGCTAGCGGGGGGACACAATGAGCAGTTCTTC. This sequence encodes CATSDPLAGGHNEQFF.

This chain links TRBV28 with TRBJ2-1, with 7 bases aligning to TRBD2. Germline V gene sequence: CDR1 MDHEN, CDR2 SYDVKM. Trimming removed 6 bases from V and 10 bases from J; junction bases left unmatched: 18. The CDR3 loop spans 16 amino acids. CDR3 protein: CASSRSGGLDVREQFF. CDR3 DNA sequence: TGTGCCAGCAGCCGCTCAGGAGGACTAGACGTTCGGGAGCAGTTCTTC. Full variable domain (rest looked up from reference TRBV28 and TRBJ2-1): DVKVTQSSRYLVKRTGEKVFLECVQDMDHENMFWYRQDPGLGLRLIYFSYDVKMKEKGDIPEGYSVSREKKERFSLILESASTNQTSMYLCASSRSGGLDVREQFFGPGTRLTVL.

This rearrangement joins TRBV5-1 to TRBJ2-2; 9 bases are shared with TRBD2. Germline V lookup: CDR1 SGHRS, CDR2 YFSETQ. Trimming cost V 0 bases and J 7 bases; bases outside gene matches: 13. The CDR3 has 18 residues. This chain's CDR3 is CASSLAAAGGPGSGELFF. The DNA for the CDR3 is TGCGCCAGCAGCTTGGCGGCTGCGGGGGGGCCCGGCAGCGGGGAGCTGTTTTTT. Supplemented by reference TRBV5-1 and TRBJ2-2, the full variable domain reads KAGVTQTPRYLIKTRGQQVTLSCSPISGHRSVSWYQQTPGQGLQFLFEYFSETQRNKGNFPGRFSGRQFSNSRSEMNVSTLELGDSALYLCASSLAAAGGPGSGELFFGEGSRLTVL.

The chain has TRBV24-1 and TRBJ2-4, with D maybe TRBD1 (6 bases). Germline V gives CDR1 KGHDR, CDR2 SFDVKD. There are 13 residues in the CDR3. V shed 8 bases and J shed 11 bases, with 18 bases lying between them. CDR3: CATMVLGQQFQYF. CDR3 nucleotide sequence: TGTGCCACCATGGTACTAGGACAGCAATTTCAGTACTTC.

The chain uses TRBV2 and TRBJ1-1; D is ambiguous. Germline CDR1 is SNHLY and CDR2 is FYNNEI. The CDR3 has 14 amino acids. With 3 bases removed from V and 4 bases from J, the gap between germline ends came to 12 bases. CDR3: CASSEAGVGTEAFF. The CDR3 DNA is TGTGCCAGCAGTGAGGCCGGGGTGGGCACTGAAGCTTTCTTT.

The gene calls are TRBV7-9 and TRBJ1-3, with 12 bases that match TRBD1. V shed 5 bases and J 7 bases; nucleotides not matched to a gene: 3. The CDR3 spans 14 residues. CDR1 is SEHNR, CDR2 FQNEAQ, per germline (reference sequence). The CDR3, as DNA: TGTGCCAGCAGCAAGGGACAGGGGGCGAACACCATATATTTT. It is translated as CASSKGQGANTIYF. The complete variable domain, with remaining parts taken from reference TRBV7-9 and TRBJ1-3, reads DTGVSQNPRHKITKRGQNVTFRCDPISEHNRLYWYRQTLGQGPEFLTYFQNEAQLEKSRLLSDRFSAERPKGSFSTLEIQRTEQGDSAMYLCASSKGQGANTIYFGEGSWLTVV.

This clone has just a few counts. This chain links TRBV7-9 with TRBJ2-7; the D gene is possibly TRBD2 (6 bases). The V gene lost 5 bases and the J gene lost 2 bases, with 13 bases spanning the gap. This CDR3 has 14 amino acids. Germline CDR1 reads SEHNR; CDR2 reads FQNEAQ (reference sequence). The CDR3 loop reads CASSRHGGAYEQYF. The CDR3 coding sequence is TGTGCCAGCAGCCGACACGGAGGGGCCTACGAGCAGTACTTC. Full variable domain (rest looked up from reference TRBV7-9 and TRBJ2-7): DTGVSQNPRHKITKRGQNVTFRCDPISEHNRLYWYRQTLGQGPEFLTYFQNEAQLEKSRLLSDRFSAERPKGSFSTLEIQRTEQGDSAMYLCASSRHGGAYEQYFGPGTRLTVT.

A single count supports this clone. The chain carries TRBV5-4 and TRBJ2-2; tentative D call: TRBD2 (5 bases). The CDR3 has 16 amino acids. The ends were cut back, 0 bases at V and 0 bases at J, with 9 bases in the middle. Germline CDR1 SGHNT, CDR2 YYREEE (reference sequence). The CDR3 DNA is TGTGCCAGCAGCTTGGTTTACGGGGCGAACACCGGGGAGCTGTTTTTT. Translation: CASSLVYGANTGELFF.

The CDR3 here is CASSRWGGTGGSSGANVLTF. Written as DNA, the CDR3 is TGCGCCAGCAGCCGTTGGGGCGGGACAGGGGGAAGTAGTGGGGCCAACGTCCTGACTTTC. J is TRBJ2-6 and V is TRBV5-1; the match to TRBD1 covers 11 bases. J lost 3 bases, V lost 4 bases, and 15 bases had no gene match. In germline, CDR1 is SGHRS, CDR2 YFSETQ. The CDR3 consists of 20 residues.

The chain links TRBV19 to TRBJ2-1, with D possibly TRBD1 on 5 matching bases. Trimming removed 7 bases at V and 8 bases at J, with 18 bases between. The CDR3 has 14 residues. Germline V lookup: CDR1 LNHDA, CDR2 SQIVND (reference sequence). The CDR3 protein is CASTPQGFKDEQFF. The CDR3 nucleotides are TGTGCCAGTACCCCCCAGGGTTTTAAGGATGAGCAGTTCTTC. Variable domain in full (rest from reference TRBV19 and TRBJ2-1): DGGITQSPKYLFRKEGQNVTLSCEQNLNHDAMYWYRQDPGQGLRLIYYSQIVNDFQKGDIAEGYSVSREKKESFPLTVTSAQKNPTAFYLCASTPQGFKDEQFFGPGTRLTVL.

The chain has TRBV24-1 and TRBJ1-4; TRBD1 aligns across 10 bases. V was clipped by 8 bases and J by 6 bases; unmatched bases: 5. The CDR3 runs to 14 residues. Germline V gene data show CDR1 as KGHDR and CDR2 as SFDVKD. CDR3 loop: CATTGTGADEKLFF. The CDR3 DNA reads TGTGCCACCACCGGGACAGGGGCAGATGAAAAACTGTTTTTT.

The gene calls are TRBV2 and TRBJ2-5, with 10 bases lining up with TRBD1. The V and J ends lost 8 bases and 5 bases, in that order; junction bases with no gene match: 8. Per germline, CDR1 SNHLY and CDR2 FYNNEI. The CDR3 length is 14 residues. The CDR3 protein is CASARDRGKETQYF. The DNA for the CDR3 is TGTGCCAGCGCCCGGGACAGGGGTAAGGAGACCCAGTACTTC.

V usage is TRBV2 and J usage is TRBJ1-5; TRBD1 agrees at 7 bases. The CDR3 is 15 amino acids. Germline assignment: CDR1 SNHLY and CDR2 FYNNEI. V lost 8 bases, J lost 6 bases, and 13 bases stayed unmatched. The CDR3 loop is CASSIDQGEGQPQHF. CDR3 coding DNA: TGTGCCAGCTCTATAGACCAGGGGGAAGGTCAGCCCCAGCATTTT.

This CDR3 reads CASSHAGTGGTDTQYF. The DNA for the CDR3 is TGCGCCAGCAGCCATGCCGGGACAGGGGGTACAGATACGCAGTATTTT. The chain couples TRBV23-1 to TRBJ2-3; 11 bases match TRBD1. TRBV23-1 is marked as an open reading frame, function uncertain. The CDR3 totals 16 residues. With 6 bases clipped from V and 3 bases from J, the junction kept 8 bases outside the gene matches.

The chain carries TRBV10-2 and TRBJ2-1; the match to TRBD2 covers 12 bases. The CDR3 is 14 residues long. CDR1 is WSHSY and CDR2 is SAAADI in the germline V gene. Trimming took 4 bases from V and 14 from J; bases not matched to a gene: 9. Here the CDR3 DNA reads TGCGCCAGCAGTGCTGGGCTAGCGGGGGGGCAGGAGTTCTTC. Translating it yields CASSAGLAGGQEFF.

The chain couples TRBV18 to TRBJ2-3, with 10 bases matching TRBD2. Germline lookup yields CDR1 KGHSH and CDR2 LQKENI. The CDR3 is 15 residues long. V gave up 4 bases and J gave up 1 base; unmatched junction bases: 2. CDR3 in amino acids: CASSLGLAGTDTQYF. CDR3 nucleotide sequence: TGTGCCAGCTCACTCGGACTAGCGGGCACAGATACGCAGTATTTT. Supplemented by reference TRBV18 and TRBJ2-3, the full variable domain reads NAGVMQNPRHLVRRRGQEARLRCSPMKGHSHVYWYRQLPEEGLKFMVYLQKENIIDESGMPKERFSAEFPKEGPSILRIQQVVRGDSAAYFCASSLGLAGTDTQYFGPGTRLTVL.

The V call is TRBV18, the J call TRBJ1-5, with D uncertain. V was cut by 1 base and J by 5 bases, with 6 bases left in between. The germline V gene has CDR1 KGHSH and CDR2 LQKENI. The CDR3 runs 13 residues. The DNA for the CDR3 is TGTGCCAGCTCACCACTAGTGGATCAGCCCCAGCATTTT. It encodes CASSPLVDQPQHF.

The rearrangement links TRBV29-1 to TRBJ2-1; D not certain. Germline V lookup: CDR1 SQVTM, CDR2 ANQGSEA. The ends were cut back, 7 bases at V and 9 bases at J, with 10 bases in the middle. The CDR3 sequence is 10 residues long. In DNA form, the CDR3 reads TGCAGCGCCTCACTAACTGAGCAGTTCTTC. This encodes CSASLTEQFF.

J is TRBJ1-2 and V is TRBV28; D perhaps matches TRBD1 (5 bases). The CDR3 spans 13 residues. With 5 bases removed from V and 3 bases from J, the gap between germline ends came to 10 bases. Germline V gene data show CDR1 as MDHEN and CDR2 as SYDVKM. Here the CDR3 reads CASSRQRYYGYTF. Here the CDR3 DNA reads TGTGCCAGCAGTCGACAGCGCTACTATGGCTACACCTTC.

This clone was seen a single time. This CDR3 is CASSIAGRLGELFF. The CDR3 DNA reads TGTGCCAGTAGTATCGCGGGGCGCCTTGGGGAGCTGTTTTTT. The chain employs TRBV19 and TRBJ2-2, with TRBD2 as a possible D gene (6 bases). Germline CDR1 and CDR2: LNHDA and SQIVND (reference sequence). The CDR3 consists of 14 residues. V dropped 3 bases and J dropped 8 bases, with 13 bases sitting between them.

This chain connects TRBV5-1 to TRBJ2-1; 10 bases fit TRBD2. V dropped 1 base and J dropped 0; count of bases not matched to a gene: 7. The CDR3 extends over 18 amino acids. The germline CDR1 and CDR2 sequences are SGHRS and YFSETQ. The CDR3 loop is CASSLNIAGGSSYNEQFF. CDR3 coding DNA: TGCGCCAGCAGCTTGAATATAGCGGGAGGAAGCTCCTACAATGAGCAGTTCTTC.

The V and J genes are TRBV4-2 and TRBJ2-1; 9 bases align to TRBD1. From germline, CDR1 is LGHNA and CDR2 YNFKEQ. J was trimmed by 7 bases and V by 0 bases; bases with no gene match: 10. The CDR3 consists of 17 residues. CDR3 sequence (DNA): TGTGCCAGCAGCCAAGAGACGACGGGGACAGGGTCGAATGAGCAGTTCTTC. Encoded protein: CASSQETTGTGSNEQFF.

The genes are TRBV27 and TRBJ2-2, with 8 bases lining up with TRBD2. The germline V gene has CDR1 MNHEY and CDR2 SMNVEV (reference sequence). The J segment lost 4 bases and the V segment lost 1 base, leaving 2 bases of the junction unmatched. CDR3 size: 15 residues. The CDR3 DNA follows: TGTGCCAGCAGTTTATTTAGCGGGGCCACCGGGGAGCTGTTTTTT. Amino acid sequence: CASSLFSGATGELFF.

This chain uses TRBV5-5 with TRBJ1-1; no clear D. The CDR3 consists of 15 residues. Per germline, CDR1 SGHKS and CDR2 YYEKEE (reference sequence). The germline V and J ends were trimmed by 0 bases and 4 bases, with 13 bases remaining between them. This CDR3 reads CASSLASGESTEAFF. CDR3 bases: TGTGCCAGCAGCTTGGCATCTGGGGAGTCCACTGAAGCTTTCTTT.

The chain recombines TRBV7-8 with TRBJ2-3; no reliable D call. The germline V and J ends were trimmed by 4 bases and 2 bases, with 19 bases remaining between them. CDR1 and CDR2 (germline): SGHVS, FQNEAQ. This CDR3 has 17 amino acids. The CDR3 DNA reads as TGTGCCAGCAGCTCCAACACCGGGTCTCTGAACACAGATACGCAGTATTTT. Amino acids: CASSSNTGSLNTDTQYF.